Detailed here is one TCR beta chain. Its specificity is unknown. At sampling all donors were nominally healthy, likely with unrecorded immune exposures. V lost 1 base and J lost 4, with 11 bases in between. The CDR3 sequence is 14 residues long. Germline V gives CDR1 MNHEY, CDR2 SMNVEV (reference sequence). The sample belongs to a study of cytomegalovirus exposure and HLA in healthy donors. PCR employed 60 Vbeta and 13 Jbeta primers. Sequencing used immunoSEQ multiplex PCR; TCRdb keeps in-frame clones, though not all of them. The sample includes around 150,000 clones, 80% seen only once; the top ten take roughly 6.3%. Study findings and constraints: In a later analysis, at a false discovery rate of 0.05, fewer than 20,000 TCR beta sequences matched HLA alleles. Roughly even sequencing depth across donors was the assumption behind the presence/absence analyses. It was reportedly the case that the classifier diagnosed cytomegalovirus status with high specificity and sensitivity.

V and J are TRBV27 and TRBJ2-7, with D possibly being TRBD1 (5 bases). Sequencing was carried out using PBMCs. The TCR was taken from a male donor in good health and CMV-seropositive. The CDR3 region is CASSLYSDTYEQYF. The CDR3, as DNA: TGTGCCAGCAGTTTATACTCGGACACTTACGAGCAGTACTTC.